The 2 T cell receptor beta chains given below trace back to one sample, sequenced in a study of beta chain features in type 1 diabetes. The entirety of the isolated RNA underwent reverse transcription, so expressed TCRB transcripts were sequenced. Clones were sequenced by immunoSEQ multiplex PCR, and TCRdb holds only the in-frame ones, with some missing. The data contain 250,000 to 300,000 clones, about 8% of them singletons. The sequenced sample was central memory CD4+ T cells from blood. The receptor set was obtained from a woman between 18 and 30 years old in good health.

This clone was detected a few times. The CDR3 sequence: CASSMRPGDEQYV. Written as DNA, the CDR3 is TGTGCCAGTAGTATGAGGCCAGGGGACGAGCAGTACGTC. The chain has TRBV19 and TRBJ2-7, with a weak D call TRBD1 (6 bases). V was trimmed by 3 bases and J by 5 bases, leaving 11 bases between them. CDR1 and CDR2 from the germline V gene are LNHDA and SQIVND (reference sequence). There are 13 residues in the CDR3.

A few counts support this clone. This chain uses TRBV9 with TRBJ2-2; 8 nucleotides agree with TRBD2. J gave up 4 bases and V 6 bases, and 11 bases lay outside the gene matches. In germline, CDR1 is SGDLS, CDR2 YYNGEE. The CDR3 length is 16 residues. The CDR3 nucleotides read TGTGCCAGCACCAAAAGCGGGGGAGTGGGCACCGGGGAGCTGTTTTTT. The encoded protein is CASTKSGGVGTGELFF.